A single sample is the source of the 18 T cell receptor beta chains below, sequenced in a study of monozygotic twins with inflammatory bowel disease. TCRdb re-called the 5' RACE reads, yielding one record per CDR3 amino acid sequence without DNA. Seen in this sample are 300,000 to 350,000 distinct CDR3 sequences; the ten most common clones hold 2% to 2.5%. The sample taken for sequencing was blood. These receptors were taken from a human donor with ulcerative colitis or Crohn's disease, or a healthy co-twin of an affected twin (not recorded which).

The chain has TRBV12-3 or TRBV12-4 and TRBJ1-6. CDR3 length: 13 amino acids. The CDR3 spells CASSLHSSGSLHF.

The CDR3 reads CASSSSPSGANVLTF. The chain uses TRBV5-1 and TRBJ2-6; TCRdb outputs TRBD2, but without DNA this stays unchecked. Germline values: CDR1 SGHRS, CDR2 YFSETQ. CDR3 length equals 15 residues.

The chain combines TRBV9 with TRBJ2-1. Germline CDR1 and CDR2: SGDLS and YYNGEE. CDR3 length equals 15 residues. The CDR3 loop reads CANRDLRSSYNEQFF. The full variable domain, in which reference TRBV9 and TRBJ2-1 provide the parts outside the CDR3, is DSGVTQTPKHLITATGQRVTLRCSPRSGDLSVYWYQQSLDQGLQFLIQYYNGEERAKGNILERFSAQQFPDLHSELNLSSLELGDSALYFCANRDLRSSYNEQFFGPGTRLTVL.

The chain links TRBV7-2 to TRBJ1-3. Germline values: CDR1 SGHTA, CDR2 FQGNSA. The CDR3 sequence is 15 residues long. CDR3 protein: CASNVIGLSGNTIYF.

The V and J genes are TRBV24-1 and TRBJ2-1. CDR3 length equals 12 residues. Germline V lookup: CDR1 KGHDR, CDR2 SFDVKD. CDR3 amino acids: CATSDGVVEQFF.

This chain uses TRBV15 with TRBJ1-2; the D call of TRBD1 rests on TCRdb alone, since no DNA is present to check it. Per the germline V gene, CDR1 is LNHNV and CDR2 is YYDKDF (reference sequence). This CDR3 has 14 amino acids. The CDR3 region is CATSTIQGLYGYTF.

The chain couples TRBV12-3 or TRBV12-4 to TRBJ2-1; TCRdb's D call of TRBD1 is untestable without DNA. This CDR3 has 13 amino acids. CDR3 sequence: CASSPGASSEQFF.

The chain uses TRBV19 and TRBJ1-5; the TRBD1 assignment by TCRdb is unverifiable without DNA. Germline CDR1 LNHDA, CDR2 SQIVND (reference sequence). The CDR3 is 14 amino acids. CDR3 region: CASSGQYSNQPQHF.

V usage is TRBV7-8 and J usage is TRBJ1-1. The germline V gene encodes CDR1 SGHVS and CDR2 FQNEAQ. The CDR3 contains 16 residues. This CDR3 reads CASSLVAGWMNTEAFF. The variable domain in full, with the rest retrieved from reference TRBV7-8 and TRBJ1-1, is GAGVSQSPRYKVAKRGQDVALRCDPISGHVSLFWYQQALGQGPEFLTYFQNEAQLDKSGLPSDRFFAERPEGSVSTLKIQRTQQEDSAVYLCASSLVAGWMNTEAFFGQGTRLTVV.

This rearrangement joins TRBV5-1 to TRBJ2-2. The CDR3 loop spans 13 amino acids. Germline CDR1 reads SGHRS; CDR2 reads YFSETQ. The CDR3 is CASSLEVQGELFF.

V is TRBV6-4 and J is TRBJ1-1. Per germline, CDR1 MRHNA and CDR2 SNTAGT. The length of the CDR3 is 13 residues. This CDR3 reads CASSVDANTEAFF.

This chain connects TRBV27 to TRBJ2-3. Germline V lookup: CDR1 MNHEY, CDR2 SMNVEV (reference sequence). This CDR3 spans 17 amino acids. The CDR3 sequence: CASSLKRRLHDTDTQYF.

This rearrangement joins TRBV19 to TRBJ2-1; the D call of TRBD2 rests on TCRdb alone, since no DNA is present to check it. The CDR3 covers 15 residues. The germline V gene encodes CDR1 LNHDA and CDR2 SQIVND (reference sequence). CDR3: CASSRPGLAVNEQFF.

This chain connects TRBV7-3 to TRBJ2-1; TCRdb's D gene call, TRBD2, goes unchecked for lack of DNA. The CDR3 is made up of 16 amino acids. Per the germline V gene, CDR1 is SGHTA and CDR2 is FQGTGA. This chain's CDR3 is CASSLKGGRDFNEQFF.

This chain connects TRBV5-4 to TRBJ2-6; with no DNA, the TCRdb D assignment of TRBD1 cannot be verified. The CDR3 sequence is 19 residues long. From germline, CDR1 is SGHNT and CDR2 YYREEE (reference sequence). The CDR3 loop is CASSLVRGWKSSGANVLTF.

The rearrangement uses TRBV2 and TRBJ2-3. The CDR3 is made up of 12 amino acids. Germline V gene lookup returns CDR1 SNHLY and CDR2 FYNNEI. The CDR3 sequence is CASSDSILAQYF.

This chain uses TRBV6-5 with TRBJ1-5; the D call from TCRdb, TRBD1, cannot be confirmed without DNA. The V gene's germline CDR1 is MNHEY and CDR2 SVGAGI. This CDR3 has 16 residues. Here the CDR3 reads CASSFVQGVRNQPQHF.

This sequence joins TRBV2 and TRBJ2-3; TCRdb's D call, TRBD1, is unchecked because there is no DNA. Germline V CDR1 and CDR2: SNHLY, FYNNEI. This CDR3 has 14 amino acids. The CDR3 reads CASKWGTGPDTQYF.